One sample yielded the 28 T cell receptor beta chains listed below, sequenced in a study of shared clonotypes between healthy human individuals (dated by TCRdb to about 2020). Library preparation employed the immunoSEQ multiplex PCR assay. The immuneACCESS repertoire file appears here via TCRdb, limited to in-frame rearrangements. These files lack a portion of the clones; in checked studies, under half of the deficit traces to unresolved V genes, and the cause of the others is not known. Within this sample are more than 1,200,000 clones, with approximately 98.5% of them counted one time only. In total, the top ten clones hold approximately 0.4% of the sample. The sequenced sample was naive CD4+ T cells sorted from blood. In the paper's terms, the cell subset or site label means: CD45RA+ positively selected. These receptors were collected from a man aged 25-45 years in good health.

The rearrangement joins TRBV6-5 to TRBJ2-2, with unresolved D. Between the trimmed V and J ends, which lost 4 bases and 5 bases, there was a span of 5 bases. This CDR3 is 12 amino acids long. The V gene's germline CDR1 is MNHEY and CDR2 SVGAGI. CDR3 DNA sequence: TGTGCCAGCAGTTGGATGACCGGGGAGCTGTTTTTT. Encoded protein: CASSWMTGELFF.

The chain uses TRBV7-8 and TRBJ1-1, with TRBD1 identical over 7 bases. Per the germline V gene, CDR1 is SGHVS and CDR2 is FQNEAQ. The CDR3 runs to 14 residues. V lost 5 bases and J lost 4; bases outside the gene matches: 7. The CDR3 DNA reads as TGTGCCAGCAGCGCAACCGGACAGGCCACTGAAGCTTTCTTT. It is translated as CASSATGQATEAFF.

The V call is TRBV28, the J call TRBJ1-3, with D possibly TRBD1 on 5 matching bases. V lost 7 bases, J lost 14 bases, and 21 bases lay in between. Germline-derived CDR1 and CDR2 are MDHEN and SYDVKM. This CDR3 comprises 13 residues. As DNA, the CDR3 is TGTGCCAGCACTTTCAGCACGGGACGAAGCGTATATTTT. Translated, it gives CASTFSTGRSVYF.

The chain carries TRBV4-1 and TRBJ2-1; 14 nucleotides line up with TRBD2. V dropped 1 base and J dropped 7; count of bases not matched to a gene: 3. From germline, CDR1 is MGHRA and CDR2 YSYEKL. The CDR3 spans 16 residues. The CDR3 spells CASSQGLAGGWNEQFF. CDR3 DNA: TGCGCCAGCAGCCAAGGACTAGCGGGAGGGTGGAATGAGCAGTTCTTC.

The chain employs TRBV30 and TRBJ2-7, with 9 bases identical to TRBD1. The CDR3 runs to 13 residues. CDR1 GTSNPN and CDR2 SVGIG come from the germline V gene (reference sequence). V lost 8 bases, J lost 4 bases, and 9 bases stayed unmatched. CDR3: CARDGTGSYEQYF. The CDR3 DNA reads as TGTGCCAGAGACGGGACAGGGTCGTACGAGCAGTACTTC.

J is TRBJ1-4 and V is TRBV28; D might be TRBD1 (5 bases). From germline, CDR1 is MDHEN and CDR2 SYDVKM. The CDR3 covers 14 residues. V lost 5 bases and J 7 bases, leaving 14 bases between the germline ends. For the CDR3, the DNA is TGTGCCAGCAGTACTGACGCAGGGATTGAAAAACTGTTTTTT. Its protein is CASSTDAGIEKLFF.

The gene calls are TRBV19 and TRBJ2-5; no definite D call. Germline V lookup: CDR1 LNHDA, CDR2 SQIVND (reference sequence). V was shortened by 1 base and J by 7 bases, with 13 bases between the two germline ends. This CDR3 region has 14 residues. This chain's CDR3 is CASSIGSGRGTQYF. The CDR3 DNA reads as TGTGCCAGTAGTATAGGCTCGGGTCGAGGGACCCAGTACTTC.

V gene TRBV4-1 combines with J gene TRBJ2-3; the D gene could be TRBD1 or TRBD2 (5 bases each). CDR3 size: 16 residues. The V end was cut by 4 bases, the J end by 0 bases, with 14 bases between. CDR1 MGHRA and CDR2 YSYEKL come from the germline V gene. Here the CDR3 DNA reads TGCGCCAGCAGCCGGGACCAGGTCTCTAGCACAGATACGCAGTATTTT. Protein product: CASSRDQVSSTDTQYF.

This clone was picked up one time. The rearrangement joins TRBV19 to TRBJ2-1, with 7 bases matching TRBD2. The CDR3 is made up of 13 amino acids. Looked up from germline, CDR1 is LNHDA and CDR2 is SQIVND (reference sequence). V lost 7 bases to trimming and J lost 5 bases; unmatched junction nucleotides: 5. The CDR3 DNA is TGTGCCAGTAAAGGTCGGGGGGACAATGAGCAGTTCTTC. Its protein product is CASKGRGDNEQFF.

This chain connects TRBV5-1 to TRBJ1-3; D unclear. V lost 4 bases, J lost 0 bases, and 14 bases lay in between. This CDR3 spans 16 amino acids. Germline assignment: CDR1 SGHRS and CDR2 YFSETQ. For the CDR3, the DNA is TGCGCCAGCAGCCATCCCGAAGGGAGCTCTGGAAACACCATATATTTT. It codes for CASSHPEGSSGNTIYF.

V is TRBV7-9 and J is TRBJ1-5; D perhaps matches TRBD1 (5 bases). Germline V gene data show CDR1 as SEHNR and CDR2 as FQNEAQ (reference sequence). This CDR3 is built from 15 residues. The V end was cut by 5 bases, the J end by 1 base, with 12 bases between. DNA for the CDR3: TGTGCCAGCAGCCGCAGCGGGGGGAGCAATCAGCCCCAGCATTTT. It encodes CASSRSGGSNQPQHF.

The V and J genes are TRBV29-1 and TRBJ2-1; 7 nucleotides line up with TRBD2. J was trimmed by 1 base and V by 6 bases; bases with no gene match: 9. The CDR3 loop spans 15 amino acids. Germline CDR1 is SQVTM and CDR2 is ANQGSEA. The chain's CDR3 is CSVASGTLSYNEQFF. CDR3 nucleotides: TGCAGCGTAGCGAGCGGGACCCTTTCCTACAATGAGCAGTTCTTC.

The chain recombines TRBV7-2 with TRBJ2-7, with 7 bases lining up with TRBD2. Per the germline V gene, CDR1 is SGHTA and CDR2 is FQGNSA. This CDR3 has 14 residues. The V segment lost 5 bases and the J segment 3 bases; nucleotides outside the gene matches: 7. The chain's CDR3 is CASSNGLGYYEQYF. The CDR3 DNA reads TGTGCCAGCAGCAACGGACTAGGATACTACGAGCAGTACTTC. The variable domain in full, with the rest retrieved from reference TRBV7-2 and TRBJ2-7, is GAGVSQSPSNKVTEKGKDVELRCDPISGHTALYWYRQSLGQGLEFLIYFQGNSAPDKSGLPSDRFSAERTGGSVSTLTIQRTQQEDSAVYLCASSNGLGYYEQYFGPGTRLTVT.

The chain joins TRBV7-9 to TRBJ1-1; 10 bases are a match to TRBD1. CDR1 is SEHNR, CDR2 FQNEAQ, per germline (reference sequence). With V trimmed by 5 bases and J by 9 bases, 12 bases remained unmatched. The CDR3 loop spans 15 amino acids. This CDR3 is CASSPLGGTGAQAFF. The CDR3 nucleotides are TGTGCCAGCAGCCCATTGGGGGGGACAGGGGCTCAAGCTTTCTTT.

This clone was seen more than once but under ten times. The chain carries TRBV7-2 and TRBJ2-5, with D possibly being TRBD2 (5 bases). Germline V CDR1 and CDR2: SGHTA, FQGNSA. The germline V and J ends were trimmed by 2 bases and 6 bases, with 10 bases remaining between them. The CDR3 contains 13 residues. CDR3 sequence: CASSLTGWQTQYF. CDR3 DNA: TGTGCCAGCAGCTTAACGGGGTGGCAGACCCAGTACTTC.

J is TRBJ2-7 and V is TRBV28; 7 bases are a match to TRBD2. The CDR3 loop spans 14 amino acids. Germline CDR1 MDHEN, CDR2 SYDVKM. Trimming removed 7 bases from V and 4 bases from J; junction bases left unmatched: 10. The CDR3 protein is CASTTSEPNYEQYF. The CDR3 region has the DNA TGTGCCAGCACTACTAGCGAACCAAATTACGAGCAGTACTTC.

The chain is built from TRBV5-4 and TRBJ2-2, with a possible D match to TRBD1 (6 bases). There are 14 residues in the CDR3. Trimming pared 4 bases from V and 7 bases from J, leaving 14 bases between. Germline V lookup: CDR1 SGHNT, CDR2 YYREEE (reference sequence). The CDR3 region is CASSRGGLGGELFF. In nucleotides, the CDR3 is TGTGCCAGCAGCCGTGGGGGCTTGGGCGGGGAGCTGTTTTTT.

The V call is TRBV28, the J call TRBJ2-1; D gene unclear. Germline CDR1 reads MDHEN; CDR2 reads SYDVKM. The CDR3 length is 14 residues. Trimming stripped 9 bases from V and 4 bases from J, with 16 bases between. CDR3: CASGLGFSYNEQFF. Here the CDR3 DNA reads TGTGCCAGTGGCCTAGGTTTTTCGTACAATGAGCAGTTCTTC.

J is TRBJ2-7 and V is TRBV18, with 9 nucleotides matching TRBD2. This CDR3 is built from 15 residues. The V gene end was trimmed by 1 base and the J gene end by 6 bases; junction bases not matched to a gene: 7. Looked up from germline, CDR1 is KGHSH and CDR2 is LQKENI. CDR3 loop: CASSPQPAGGREQYF. Here the CDR3 DNA reads TGTGCCAGCTCACCACAACCAGCGGGAGGTCGCGAGCAGTACTTC.

The CDR3 coding sequence is TGTGCCAGCAGCTCGAGCCCCAGGGAGGTTCAGTACTTC. Amino acids: CASSSSPREVQYF. The V gene is TRBV5-5, the J gene TRBJ2-4, with a tentative D call TRBD2 (6 bases). Germline V gene data show CDR1 as SGHKS and CDR2 as YYEKEE (reference sequence). Trimming cost V 3 bases and J 11 bases, with 15 bases left between them. This CDR3 region has 13 residues.

Comments on this clone: The sample holds other DNA sequences that translate to the same CDR3. The rearrangement links TRBV5-1 to TRBJ2-7; no clear D gene. The CDR3 spans 12 residues. CDR1 SGHRS and CDR2 YFSETQ come from the germline V gene. The ends were cut back, 0 bases at V and 5 bases at J, with 6 bases in the middle. CDR3 nucleotide sequence: TGCGCCAGCAGCTTGGTATTAAACGAGCAGTACTTC. The encoded protein is CASSLVLNEQYF.

The V gene is TRBV30, the J gene TRBJ2-5; D possibly corresponds to TRBD2 (5 bases). This CDR3 has 13 amino acids. V was cut by 4 bases and J by 4 bases, with 13 bases left in between. Germline CDR1 and CDR2: GTSNPN and SVGIG (reference sequence). The CDR3 protein is CAWNTYEGETQYF. CDR3 DNA: TGTGCCTGGAACACGTACGAGGGAGAGACCCAGTACTTC.

This CDR3 is CASSWTGGVTNTGELFF. CDR3 bases: TGTGCCAGCAGCTGGACAGGGGGCGTCACAAACACCGGGGAGCTGTTTTTT. This chain connects TRBV7-2 to TRBJ2-2; the match to TRBD1 covers 11 bases. Germline values: CDR1 SGHTA, CDR2 FQGNSA. With 4 bases clipped from V and 2 bases from J, the junction kept 6 bases outside the gene matches. CDR3 length equals 17 residues.

The chain has TRBV30 and TRBJ1-1, with 8 bases that match TRBD1. V was clipped by 4 bases and J by 5 bases; unmatched bases: 6. CDR3 length: 13 amino acids. Germline V lookup: CDR1 GTSNPN, CDR2 SVGIG (reference sequence). For the CDR3, the DNA is TGTGCCTGGAATCTCCGGACAGGGACTGAAGCTTTCTTT. Amino acid sequence: CAWNLRTGTEAFF.

The J gene is TRBJ2-1, the V gene TRBV6-1; 9 bases align to TRBD2. This CDR3 has 15 residues. Germline V gene sequence: CDR1 MNHNS, CDR2 SASEGT. Losses at the gene ends were 7 bases for V and 6 bases for J; bases not matched to a gene: 10. The CDR3 DNA is TGTGCCAGCAATTCCCCTAGCGGGGTTGGCAATGAGCAGTTCTTC. The encoded protein is CASNSPSGVGNEQFF.

The chain links TRBV2 to TRBJ1-1; 8 bases map to TRBD1. CDR3 length: 15 amino acids. Germline V gene lookup returns CDR1 SNHLY and CDR2 FYNNEI. V lost 7 bases and J lost 2; bases outside the gene matches: 9. CDR3 protein: CASKSSGQGNTEAFF. The CDR3 DNA reads as TGTGCCAGCAAGTCCTCCGGACAGGGAAACACTGAAGCTTTCTTT.

The CDR3 sequence: CASSPPSGNSYEQYF. The CDR3 nucleotides read TGTGCCAGCTCACCTCCTAGCGGGAATTCCTACGAGCAGTACTTC. The rearrangement links TRBV18 to TRBJ2-7; TRBD2 matches at 9 bases. Trimming removed 3 bases from V and 1 base from J; junction bases left unmatched: 4. The germline gives CDR1 KGHSH, CDR2 LQKENI. The CDR3 has 15 residues.

This rearrangement joins TRBV6-5 to TRBJ2-1; TRBD2 matches at 9 bases. The CDR3 consists of 15 residues. V trimming: 6 bases; J trimming: 4 bases; junction bases outside the gene matches: 7. Per germline, CDR1 MNHEY and CDR2 SVGAGI. CDR3 loop: CASSTRLAEYNEQFF. CDR3 nucleotides: TGTGCCAGCAGCACTAGACTAGCGGAATACAATGAGCAGTTCTTC.